The 14 T cell receptor beta chains below all came from one sample that was sequenced in a study of T cell repertoires in cytomegalovirus infection. TCRdb re-called the reads with MiXCR, one entry per CDR3 protein. The sample contains roughly 190,000 distinct CDR3 sequences, roughly 9% of which appear only once. The sample consisted of PBMCs. These receptors were collected from a human donor in good health (CMV status not recorded). Some clones in this sample may be carry-over from other donors' samples.

This clonotype was detected many times. The gene calls are TRBV7-2 and TRBJ1-5; D is perhaps TRBD1 (6 bases). The CDR3 contains 15 residues. V was shortened by 2 bases and J by 7 bases, with 15 bases between the two germline ends. CDR1 and CDR2 (germline): SGHTA, FQGNSA. The CDR3, as DNA: TGTGCCAGCAGCTTAAGGGACACCGCCGGGCAGCCCCAGCATTTT. Protein product: CASSLRDTAGQPQHF.

This clonotype was recorded at least ten times. The chain uses TRBV12-3 or TRBV12-4 and TRBJ1-3; D not resolved. V was trimmed by 8 bases and J by 4 bases, leaving 15 bases between them. The CDR3 is 14 residues long. CDR3 sequence: CASLHAGAGNTIYF. The DNA of the CDR3 is TGTGCCAGCCTTCATGCGGGAGCCGGAAACACCATATATTTT.

This clonotype was counted ten times or more. The chain is built from TRBV11-2 and TRBJ2-1; D is unclear. Germline CDR1 is SGHAT and CDR2 is FQNNGV. The V end lost 5 bases, the J end lost 6 bases, and 8 bases lay between the germline ends. This CDR3 is 12 amino acids long. CDR3 sequence reads: CASSRTRNEQFF. The CDR3 bases are TGTGCCAGCAGCCGAACACGCAATGAGCAGTTCTTC. Variable domain in full (rest from reference TRBV11-2 and TRBJ2-1): EAGVAQSPRYKIIEKRQSVAFWCNPISGHATLYWYQQILGQGPKLLIQFQNNGVVDDSQLPKDRFSAERLKGVDSTLKIQPAKLEDSAVYLCASSRTRNEQFFGPGTRLTVL.

The V call is TRBV28, the J call TRBJ2-3; TRBD1 agrees at 10 bases. Germline V gene data show CDR1 as MDHEN and CDR2 as SYDVKM. J was trimmed by 4 bases and V by 2 bases; bases with no gene match: 3. The CDR3 runs to 15 residues. In nucleotides, the CDR3 is TGTGCCAGCAGTTTAAGCGGACAGGGGGCAGATACGCAGTATTTT. Translation gives CASSLSGQGADTQYF. The full variable domain, rest sourced from reference TRBV28 and TRBJ2-3, is DVKVTQSSRYLVKRTGEKVFLECVQDMDHENMFWYRQDPGLGLRLIYFSYDVKMKEKGDIPEGYSVSREKKERFSLILESASTNQTSMYLCASSLSGQGADTQYFGPGTRLTVL.

The sample holds a few counts of this clonotype. The chain joins TRBV27 to TRBJ1-5; D call uncertain. The V end lost 3 bases, the J end lost 0 bases, and 6 bases lay between the germline ends. CDR1 and CDR2 (germline): MNHEY, SMNVEV (reference sequence). The CDR3 is made up of 14 amino acids. This CDR3 reads CASSFIGSNQPQHF. CDR3 DNA sequence: TGTGCCAGCAGTTTCATTGGTAGCAATCAGCCCCAGCATTTT.

This clonotype was picked up a small number of times. The chain has TRBV6-2 or TRBV6-3 and TRBJ1-2; D remains ambiguous. Germline loops: CDR1 MNHEY, CDR2 SVGEGT. Trimming shortened V by 6 bases and J by 4 bases, and 12 bases separated the two germline ends. The CDR3 spans 13 residues. CDR3: CASSHPRPYGYTF. The CDR3 nucleotides read TGTGCCAGCAGCCACCCGCGACCCTATGGCTACACCTTC.

This clonotype has only a few counts. The chain carries TRBV2 and TRBJ2-7, with 7 positions matching TRBD1. J lost 2 bases, V lost 6 bases, and 7 bases had no gene match. Germline-derived CDR1 and CDR2 are SNHLY and FYNNEI. The CDR3 is made up of 14 amino acids. This CDR3 is CASRNTGATYEQYF. The DNA of the CDR3 is TGTGCCAGCAGGAACACAGGGGCCACCTACGAGCAGTACTTC.

In its sample, this clonotype was seen many times. V and J are TRBV20-1 and TRBJ2-5; 12 bases line up with TRBD2. J gave up 5 bases and V 8 bases, and 6 bases lay outside the gene matches. This CDR3 region has 13 residues. Germline loops: CDR1 DFQATT, CDR2 SNEGSKA (reference sequence). The CDR3 reads CSHALAGGETQYF. Written as DNA, the CDR3 is TGCAGTCATGCCCTAGCGGGAGGGGAGACCCAGTACTTC.

This sequence joins TRBV6-8 and TRBJ2-1, with 8 nucleotides matching TRBD2. This CDR3 has 15 residues. J gave up 6 bases and V 3 bases, and 7 bases lay outside the gene matches. Germline loops: CDR1 MNHGY, CDR2 SAAAGT. CDR3 loop: CASSYGGRSPNEQFF. The CDR3, as DNA: TGTGCCAGCAGTTATGGCGGGAGGTCCCCCAATGAGCAGTTCTTC.

This chain links TRBV6-2 or TRBV6-3 with TRBJ2-7; no clear D gene. This CDR3 region has 16 residues. Trimming stripped 5 bases from V and 5 bases from J, with 22 bases between. CDR1 is MNHEY, CDR2 SVGEGT, per germline. The CDR3 sequence is CASSRNLLGAYDEQYF. The CDR3 region has the DNA TGTGCCAGCAGTCGGAATCTGCTCGGCGCCTACGACGAGCAGTACTTC.

This clonotype was observed a handful of times. The chain combines TRBV12-3 or TRBV12-4 with TRBJ1-6, with D possibly matching TRBD1 (6 bases). This CDR3 contains 15 residues. V was pared by 8 bases and J by 11 bases, with 22 bases between. The CDR3 region has the DNA TGTGCCAGCGGGACCGGGACACATCGATACCCACCCCTCCACTTT. Its translation: CASGTGTHRYPPLHF.

The J gene is TRBJ2-7, the V gene TRBV4-3; D possibly matches TRBD1 or TRBD2 (6 bases each). The ends were cut back, 0 bases at V and 4 bases at J, with 13 bases in the middle. Per the germline V gene, CDR1 is LGHNA and CDR2 is YSLEER. CDR3 length: 15 amino acids. The CDR3 sequence: CASSQDTGATYEQYF. CDR3 sequence (DNA): TGCGCCAGCAGCCAAGACACGGGGGCGACTTACGAGCAGTACTTC.

Many counts were recorded for this clonotype. The chain uses TRBV7-2 and TRBJ1-5, with 8 bases lining up with TRBD1. Germline V gives CDR1 SGHTA, CDR2 FQGNSA. V lost 3 bases and J lost 6; bases outside the gene matches: 4. The CDR3 loop spans 14 amino acids. The CDR3 region is CASSLIQGVQPQHF. Written as DNA, the CDR3 is TGTGCCAGCAGCTTGATACAGGGGGTTCAGCCCCAGCATTTT.

A few counts support this clonotype. CDR3 coding DNA: TGTGCCATCAGACAGACTAGCGGGGCGTACAATGAGCAGTTCTTC. It is translated as CAIRQTSGAYNEQFF. The chain recombines TRBV10-3 with TRBJ2-1, with 11 bases matching TRBD2. Trimming cost V 6 bases and J 4 bases; bases outside gene matches: 5. This CDR3 region has 15 residues. Germline assignment: CDR1 ENHRY and CDR2 SYGVKD.